The rows below give T cell receptor beta chains drawn from one sample of a study of spatial heterogeneity in lung cancer. TCRdb redid the calling of the 5' RACE reads with MiXCR, one entry per CDR3 protein. The sample contains some 40,000 distinct CDR3 sequences, 5.2% of which appear only once. The sequences come from PBMCs, collected at surgery. These receptors originate from a female donor with early-stage non-small cell lung cancer. Each CDR3 is given with its conserved first and last residue. D genes are given only for firm matches. A clone size is listed for some rows: how often the clone was seen (once, few, many), or a class if it is expanded.

j_gene | v_gene | d_gene | abundance | CDR3nt | CDR3aa
TRBJ2-7 | TRBV5-8 | NA | NA | TGTGCCAGCAGCTTCGACCCCATTCCGAAGGAGTACTTC | CASSFDPIPKEYF
TRBJ1-2 | TRBV14 | NA | many | TGTGCCAGCAGCCAGGAAGAGGGCTATGGCTACACCTTC | CASSQEEGYGYTF
TRBJ1-2 | TRBV19 | NA | many | TGTGCCAGTAGTCCCGAAGGATGGAATGGCTACACCTTC | CASSPEGWNGYTF
TRBJ2-5 | TRBV11-2 | NA | many | TGTGCCAGCACCCACTCGTCCGGACGACGGGAGACCCAGTACTTC | CASTHSSGRRETQYF
TRBJ1-2 | TRBV7-9 | NA | few | TGTGCCAGCAGCTCCCAAGCAGGAAGAAGGGGCTACACCTTC | CASSSQAGRRGYTF
TRBJ2-3 | TRBV10-3 | TRBD2 | many | TGTGCCATCAGGCAAGGACTAGCGGGGGCAAGTGACTCGCAGTATTTT | CAIRQGLAGASDSQYF
TRBJ2-1 | TRBV27 | NA | NA | TGTGCCAGCAGTTCAGACATGTTAGGGCAGTTCTTC | CASSSDMLGQFF
TRBJ1-6 | TRBV27 | NA | NA | TGTGCCAGCAGTGCTCCGGGAAATAATTCACCCCTCCACTTT | CASSAPGNNSPLHF
TRBJ2-3 | TRBV12-3/TRBV12-4 | TRBD1 | many | TGTGCCAGCAGCTCCGGGGACAGGGGCAACCGGGTGTATTTT | CASSSGDRGNRVYF
TRBJ1-5 | TRBV3-1 | TRBD1 | many | TGTGCCAGCAGCCAAGCAGGACAGGAAAATCAGCCCCAGCATTTT | CASSQAGQENQPQHF
TRBJ2-1 | TRBV5-5 | NA | few | TGTGCCAGCAGCCTTACATCCGACTCCTACAATGAGCAGTTCTTC | CASSLTSDSYNEQFF
TRBJ2-3 | TRBV3-1 | TRBD2 | many | TGTGCCAGCAGCCAAGAGGATAGCGGGGGCACAGATACGCAGTATTTT | CASSQEDSGGTDTQYF
TRBJ2-7 | TRBV6-6 | NA | NA | TGTGCCAGCAGGTCAGATGCCTACGAGCAGTACTTC | CASRSDAYEQYF
TRBJ1-3 | TRBV20-1 | TRBD1 | NA | TGCAGTGCTAGAGGTGACAGGGTCTTTGGAAACACCATATATTTT | CSARGDRVFGNTIYF
TRBJ1-6 | TRBV7-2 | NA | many | TGTGCCAGCAGCTTGGAGATTGGACCTTCACCCCTCCACTTT | CASSLEIGPSPLHF
TRBJ1-5 | TRBV2 | NA | few | TGTGCCAGCAGTGATCGCGGGGGCGCAGGTCAGCCCCAGCATTTT | CASSDRGGAGQPQHF
TRBJ1-1 | TRBV5-1 | TRBD1 | many | TGCGCCAGCAGCCCGGAACAGGGGGTGAACACTGAAGCTTTCTTT | CASSPEQGVNTEAFF
TRBJ2-7 | TRBV7-2 | NA | many | TGTGCCAGCAGCTTATCTCTGGGTTCCTACGAGCAGTACTTC | CASSLSLGSYEQYF
TRBJ2-1 | TRBV6-2/TRBV6-3 | NA | many | TGTGCCAGCAGCAATAACGTACTTAGCGGAGGTGAGCAGTTCTTC | CASSNNVLSGGEQFF
TRBJ2-3 | TRBV28 | TRBD2 | few | TGTGCCAGCAGTATACCGGGACTAGGTGGCACAGATACGCAGTATTTT | CASSIPGLGGTDTQYF
TRBJ1-1 | TRBV5-4 | TRBD1 | many | TGTGCCAGCAGCCCCGGGACAGGTGGGACTGAAGCTTTCTTT | CASSPGTGGTEAFF
TRBJ2-7 | TRBV11-2 | TRBD2 | many | TGTGCCAGCAGCCCTTTCAGCGGGACGGGAGCCTACGAGCAGTACTTC | CASSPFSGTGAYEQYF
TRBJ1-5 | TRBV6-4 | NA | many | TGTGCCAGCAGTGCGACAGAGAATCAGCCCCAGCATTTT | CASSATENQPQHF
TRBJ1-1 | TRBV10-3 | NA | NA | TGTGCCATCGGCACGTGGGTAGCAGGGTCCACTCGAAACACTGAAGCTTTCTTT | CAIGTWVAGSTRNTEAFF
TRBJ2-7 | TRBV27 | NA | many | TGTGCCAGCAGTTTCGGAACAAGGGGGTTTGAGTACTTC | CASSFGTRGFEYF
TRBJ2-7 | TRBV27 | TRBD1 | many | TGTGCCACCTCCAGGGACAGCTACGAGCAGTACTTC | CATSRDSYEQYF
TRBJ1-2 | TRBV6-2/TRBV6-3 | NA | many | TGTGCCAGCATCCCATCAACGGGGGTCAGGAGTTCCAGTAACTATGGCTACACCTTC | CASIPSTGVRSSSNYGYTF
TRBJ2-7 | TRBV30 | NA | NA | TGTGCCTGGAGTGTCGGGGCCTACGAGCAGTACTTC | CAWSVGAYEQYF
TRBJ1-2 | TRBV19 | NA | NA | TGTGCCAGTAGACCCTTCTTACAGGGAAACTATGGCTACACCTTC | CASRPFLQGNYGYTF
TRBJ1-3 | TRBV3-1 | NA | many | TGTGCCAGCAGCCAAGAACTCTCTCGTACAGCGTTTAGCCAGTCTGGAAACACCATATATTTT | CASSQELSRTAFSQSGNTIYF
TRBJ1-1 | TRBV5-1 | TRBD1 | few | TGCGCCAGCAGCTTGTCAGGGGGAAACACTGAAGCTTTCTTT | CASSLSGGNTEAFF
TRBJ2-7 | TRBV6-1 | NA | few | TGTGCCAGCAGTTGGGACTCGCCCTACGAGCAGTACTTC | CASSWDSPYEQYF
TRBJ2-5 | TRBV9 | NA | NA | TGTGCCAGCAGCGTAGAGCCCCTGGGCGCTAGGAAAGAGACCCAGTACTTC | CASSVEPLGARKETQYF
TRBJ2-7 | TRBV6-6 | TRBD1 | NA | TGTGCCAGCAGTTACCCGACAGGGCTTTCGACCGACCCCTACGAGCAGTACTTC | CASSYPTGLSTDPYEQYF
TRBJ1-4 | TRBV20-1 | NA | many | TGCAGTGTTAGCGGAAAAGGAAATGAAAAACTGTTTTTT | CSVSGKGNEKLFF
TRBJ2-7 | TRBV7-2 | TRBD2 | many | TGTGCCAGCAGCTCCCCTTCAGCTAGCGGGGGGATTTACGAGCAGTACTTC | CASSSPSASGGIYEQYF
TRBJ1-6 | TRBV7-9 | NA | NA | TGTGCCAGCAGCTTCCCGGACAGTCTCTATAATTCACCCCTCCACTTT | CASSFPDSLYNSPLHF
TRBJ1-4 | TRBV5-6 | NA | many | TGTGCCAGCAGCTTGAGAAAGACAACGAAGGGTGAAAAACTGTTTTTT | CASSLRKTTKGEKLFF
TRBJ1-1 | TRBV12-3/TRBV12-4 | TRBD1 | many | TGTGCCAGCAGTTTGACAGGGGTGAACACTGAAGCTTTCTTT | CASSLTGVNTEAFF
TRBJ2-1 | TRBV6-6 | NA | many | TGTGCCAGCAGTTACAGTCGTGAGCCGGGGTCTCCGTTCTTC | CASSYSREPGSPFF
TRBJ2-2 | TRBV11-3 | NA | many | TGTGCCAGCAGCTCAAACAGGGTAACCACCGGGGAGCTGTTTTTT | CASSSNRVTTGELFF
TRBJ1-1 | TRBV29-1 | TRBD1 | medium-sized | TGCAGCGTTGAACCCGGACAGGGCGGTGAAGCTTTCTTT | CSVEPGQGGEAFF
TRBJ2-5 | TRBV5-1 | NA | many | TGCGCCAGCAGCTCCGGAGAGACCCAGTACTTC | CASSSGETQYF
TRBJ2-7 | TRBV12-3/TRBV12-4 | NA | many | TGTGCCAGCAGTTTTTCGGGCTCCTCCTACGAGCAGTACTTC | CASSFSGSSYEQYF
TRBJ1-4 | TRBV6-6 | NA | medium-sized | TGTGCCAGCAGTCAAACGGCGGGTAATGAAAAACTGTTTTTT | CASSQTAGNEKLFF
TRBJ2-3 | TRBV7-9 | TRBD1 | many | TGTGCCAGCAGCTTCCTGGACAGGAGAGATACGCAGTATTTT | CASSFLDRRDTQYF